This T cell receptor (beta chain) was documented in a study of blood T cell repertoires in COVID-19 (dated by TCRdb to the early 2020s). Turning to the overall study: ImmuneRACE Cohort 3 recovered participants were defined by two consecutive negative NP/OP PCR tests, healthcare professional clearance, or symptom resolution. The samples were drawn from two sources: the first 160 participants of the ongoing ImmuneRACE study, and approximately 1,300 subjects contributed by 6 global collaborators. The repertoires were released in a freely available public database intended as a resource for research on the immune response to SARS-CoV-2. The material from the prospective study consisted of cDNA or gDNA derived from T cells, B-cell-depleted T cells, or PBMCs. Where HLA class I and class II types were available, the types were taken from metadata supplied by the sample provider, not from assay-based typing. The collaborator samples originated in the United States, Italy and Spain and spanned the acute and convalescent phases of COVID-19. Deeply sampled blood TCRbeta repertoires from subjects exposed to, actively infected with, or recovered from COVID-19 were included in the dataset. Sample metadata almost always included a de-identified subject ID, COVID-19 status, age in years and sex.

TCRbeta CDR3 regions were amplified from genomic DNA using the immunoSEQ Assay, a bias-controlled multiplex PCR. The paper's data handling went like this. The number of nucleated cells in each sample was estimated by amplification of reference gene primers within the assay. To quantify the absolute abundance of each unique TCRbeta CDR3 rearrangement, sequence reads were collapsed and filtered. For each sample, productive Simpson clonality was calculated as the square root of Simpson's diversity index over productive rearrangements. As stored in TCRdb, this immuneACCESS dataset retains in-frame rearrangements with V and J assigned. A fraction of the clones does not appear; measured against another copy, unresolved V genes explain less than half of the discrepancy, and the remainder lacks a known reason. D and trimming were read from the DNA, whereas the V and J calls and clone size are those reported in that table. For this sample the table gives about 170,000 clones, of which approximately 79% were detected only once. The top ten constitute 19% of the sample.

In the prospective study, participants were roughly 18 to 100 years old, resided in 24 geographic areas of the United States, and were enrolled through a virtual design. In the prospective study, participants were assigned to cohorts based on the clinical history participants reported in a screening survey and a study questionnaire. Each participant in the prospective study had whole blood, serum and a nasopharyngeal or oropharyngeal swab collected by mobile phlebotomists. Prospective study participants could optionally give additional blood draws and questionnaires over an approximately two-month period. Blood samples from the prospective study were shipped frozen or at room temperature prior to DNA extraction. Concerning this clone: The antigen it recognizes is unknown. Within one base of it there is no much larger clone, and no base qualities were kept.

V lost 8 bases and J lost 7 bases, and the count of bases not matched to a germline gene is 7. The CDR3 goes from the cysteine to the phenylalanine over 12 residues. Only the CDR3 portion is preserved as DNA: 36 bases, with reading frame beginning at the first base. Taken from the germline V gene (reference sequence), the CDR1 and CDR2 loops are SEHNR and FQNEAQ. What the authors observed across the whole study: How much clinical and demographic metadata was included differed by source and by participant, and the metadata was provided uncurated.

This sequence was found in a woman in her sixties or seventies in a cohort exposed to, infected with or recovered from COVID-19 (not recorded which). Recombination connected TRBV7-9 to TRBJ1-2, and 7 junctional nucleotides match TRBD1. Sequenced sample: PBMCs or T cells enriched from blood (not recorded which). The DNA reads TGTGCCAGCGTACGAGGGGGCGGTGGCTACACCTTC. This translates into CASVRGGGGYTF.